This TCR beta chain was obtained from a study of OX40 agonist ivuxolimab in advanced cancers. At the level of the study: Aged roughly 20 to 79 with a mean of about 60 years, they were under 85% male.

TCRdb keeps only in-frame clones here, not all; method: immunoSEQ multiplex PCR. The table has around 46,000 clones, roughly three quarters seen once. Material: CD4+ or CD8+ T cells sorted from blood, obtained in a trial of the OX40 agonist ivuxolimab. The sequence derives from an adult with an advanced solid tumor such as melanoma, head and neck, liver or kidney cancer.

CDR3 nucleotide sequence: TGTGCCAGTAGTCATCGGACAGGGAACTCCCGAGAGACCCAGTACTTC. It translates to CASSHRTGNSRETQYF. The chain has TRBV19 and TRBJ2-5; 8 bases line up with TRBD1. The germline gives CDR1 LNHDA, CDR2 SQIVND (reference sequence). CDR3 length: 16 amino acids. V lost 5 bases, J lost 4 bases, and 12 bases stayed unmatched.